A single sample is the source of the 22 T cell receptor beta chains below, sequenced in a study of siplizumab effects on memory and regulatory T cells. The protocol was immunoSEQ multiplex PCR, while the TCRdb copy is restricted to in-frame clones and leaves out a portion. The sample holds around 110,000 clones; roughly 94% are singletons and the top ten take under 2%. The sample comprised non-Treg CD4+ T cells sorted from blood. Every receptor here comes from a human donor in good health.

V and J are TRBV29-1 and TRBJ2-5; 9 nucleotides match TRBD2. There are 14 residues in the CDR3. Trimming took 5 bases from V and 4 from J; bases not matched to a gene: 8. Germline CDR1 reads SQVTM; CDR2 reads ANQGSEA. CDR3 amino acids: CSVPSFSGRETQYF. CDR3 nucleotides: TGCAGCGTTCCTTCCTTTAGCGGGAGAGAGACCCAGTACTTC.

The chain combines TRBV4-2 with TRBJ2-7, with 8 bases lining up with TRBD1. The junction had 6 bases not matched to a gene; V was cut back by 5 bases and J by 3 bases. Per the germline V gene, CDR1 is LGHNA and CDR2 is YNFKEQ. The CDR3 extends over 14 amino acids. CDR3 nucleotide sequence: TGTGCCAGCAGCTTGAAGGGACAGGTCTACGAGCAGTACTTC. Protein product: CASSLKGQVYEQYF.

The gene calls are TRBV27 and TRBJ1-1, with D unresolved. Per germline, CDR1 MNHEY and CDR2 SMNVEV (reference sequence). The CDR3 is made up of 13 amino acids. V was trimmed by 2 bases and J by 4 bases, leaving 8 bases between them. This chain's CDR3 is CASSLVGGTEAFF. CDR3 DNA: TGTGCCAGCAGTTTAGTGGGCGGCACTGAAGCTTTCTTT.

The CDR3 nucleotides are TGTGCCAGCAGCCCCGGGAACCGCCCATACAATGAGCAGTTCTTC. Amino acid sequence: CASSPGNRPYNEQFF. The chain has TRBV5-4 and TRBJ2-1; a weak D match, TRBD2 (5 bases). This CDR3 has 15 amino acids. The V gene's germline CDR1 is SGHNT and CDR2 YYREEE (reference sequence). V was pared by 4 bases and J by 4 bases, with 15 bases between.

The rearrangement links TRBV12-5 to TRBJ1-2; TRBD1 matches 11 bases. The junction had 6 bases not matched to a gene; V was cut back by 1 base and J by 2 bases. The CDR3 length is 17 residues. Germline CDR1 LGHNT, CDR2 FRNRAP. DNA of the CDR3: TGTGCTAGTGGTTTGGCCCCAGGGACAGGGGGGAACTATGGCTACACCTTC. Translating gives CASGLAPGTGGNYGYTF. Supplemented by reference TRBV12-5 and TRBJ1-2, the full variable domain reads DARVTQTPRHKVTEMGQEVTMRCQPILGHNTVFWYRQTMMQGLELLAYFRNRAPLDDSGMPKDRFSAEMPDATLATLKIQPSEPRDSAVYFCASGLAPGTGGNYGYTFGSGTRLTVV.

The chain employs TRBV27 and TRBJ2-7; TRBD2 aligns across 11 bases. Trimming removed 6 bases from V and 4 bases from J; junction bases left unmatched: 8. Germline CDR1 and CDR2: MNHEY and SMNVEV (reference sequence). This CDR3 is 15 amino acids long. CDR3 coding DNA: TGTGCCAGCAGCTCTCCGGGACTAGCGGTTTACGAGCAGTACTTC. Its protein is CASSSPGLAVYEQYF.

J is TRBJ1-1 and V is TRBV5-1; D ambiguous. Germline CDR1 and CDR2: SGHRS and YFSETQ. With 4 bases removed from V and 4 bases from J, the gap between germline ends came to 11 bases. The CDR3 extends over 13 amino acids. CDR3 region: CASSAGPSTEAFF. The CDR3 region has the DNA TGCGCCAGCAGCGCAGGCCCGTCCACTGAAGCTTTCTTT.

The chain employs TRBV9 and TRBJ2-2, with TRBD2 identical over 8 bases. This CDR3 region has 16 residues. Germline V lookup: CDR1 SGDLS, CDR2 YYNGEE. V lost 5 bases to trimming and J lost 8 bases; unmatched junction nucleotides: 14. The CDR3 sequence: CASSLGVAGLRGELFF. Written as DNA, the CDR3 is TGTGCCAGCAGTCTCGGTGTAGCGGGGCTCAGGGGGGAGCTGTTTTTT.

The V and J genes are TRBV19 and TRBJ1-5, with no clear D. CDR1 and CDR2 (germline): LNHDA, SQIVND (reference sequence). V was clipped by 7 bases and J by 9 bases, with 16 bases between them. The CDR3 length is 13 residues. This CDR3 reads CASTPTEWGPQHF. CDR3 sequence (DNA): TGTGCCAGTACTCCGACGGAGTGGGGGCCCCAGCATTTT.

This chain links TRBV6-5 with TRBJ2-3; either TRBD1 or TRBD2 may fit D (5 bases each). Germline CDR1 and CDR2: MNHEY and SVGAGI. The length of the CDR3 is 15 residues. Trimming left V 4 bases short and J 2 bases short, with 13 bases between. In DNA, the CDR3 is TGTGCCAGCAGTTCGGTTGGGGGAAACACAGATACGCAGTATTTT. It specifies CASSSVGGNTDTQYF.

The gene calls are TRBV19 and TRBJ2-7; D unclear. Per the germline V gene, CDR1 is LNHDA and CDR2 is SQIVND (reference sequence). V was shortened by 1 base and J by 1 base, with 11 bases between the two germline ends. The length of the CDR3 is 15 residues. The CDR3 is CASSIVADPSYEQYF. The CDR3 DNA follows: TGTGCCAGTAGTATAGTAGCAGACCCATCCTACGAGCAGTACTTC. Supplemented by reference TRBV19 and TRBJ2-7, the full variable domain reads DGGITQSPKYLFRKEGQNVTLSCEQNLNHDAMYWYRQDPGQGLRLIYYSQIVNDFQKGDIAEGYSVSREKKESFPLTVTSAQKNPTAFYLCASSIVADPSYEQYFGPGTRLTVT.

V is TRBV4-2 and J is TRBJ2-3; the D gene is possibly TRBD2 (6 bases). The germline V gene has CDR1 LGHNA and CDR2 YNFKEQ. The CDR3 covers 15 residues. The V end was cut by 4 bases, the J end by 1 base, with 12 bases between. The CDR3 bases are TGTGCCAGCAGCCTCGGTGGGGAGGGCACAGATACGCAGTATTTT. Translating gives CASSLGGEGTDTQYF.

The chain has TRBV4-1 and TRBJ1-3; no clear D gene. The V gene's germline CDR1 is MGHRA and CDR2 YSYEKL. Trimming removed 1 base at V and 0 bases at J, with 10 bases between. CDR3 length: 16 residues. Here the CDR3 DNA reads TGCGCCAGCAGCCAAGGGTGGGCGAGCTCTGGAAACACCATATATTTT. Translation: CASSQGWASSGNTIYF.

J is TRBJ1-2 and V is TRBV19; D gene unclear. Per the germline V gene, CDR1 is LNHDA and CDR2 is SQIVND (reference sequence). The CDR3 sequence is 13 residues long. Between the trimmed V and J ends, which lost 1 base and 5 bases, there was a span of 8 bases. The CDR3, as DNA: TGTGCCAGTAGTATAGGACCGGAATATGGCTACACCTTC. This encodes CASSIGPEYGYTF.

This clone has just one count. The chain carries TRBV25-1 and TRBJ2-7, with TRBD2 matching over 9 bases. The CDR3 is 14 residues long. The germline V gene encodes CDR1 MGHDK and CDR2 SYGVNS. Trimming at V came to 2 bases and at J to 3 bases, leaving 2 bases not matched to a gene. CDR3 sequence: CASSEGTSNYEQYF. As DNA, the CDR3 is TGTGCCAGCAGTGAAGGGACTAGCAACTACGAGCAGTACTTC.

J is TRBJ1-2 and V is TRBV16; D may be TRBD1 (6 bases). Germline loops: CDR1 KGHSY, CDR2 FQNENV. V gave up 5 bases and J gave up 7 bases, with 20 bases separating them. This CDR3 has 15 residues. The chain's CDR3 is CASSINSRQASGYTF. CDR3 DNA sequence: TGTGCCAGCAGCATTAATAGCCGACAGGCGAGTGGCTACACCTTC. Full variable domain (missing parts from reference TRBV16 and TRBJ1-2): GEEVAQTPKHLVRGEGQKAKLYCAPIKGHSYVFWYQQVLKNEFKFLISFQNENVFDETGMPKERFSAKCLPNSPCSLEIQATKLEDSAVYFCASSINSRQASGYTFGSGTRLTVV.

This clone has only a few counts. CDR3 sequence: CAWTRGTEAFF. The CDR3, as DNA: TGTGCCTGGACCAGGGGCACTGAAGCTTTCTTT. This sequence joins TRBV30 and TRBJ1-1; tentatively, D is TRBD1 (6 bases). V lost 4 bases, J lost 4 bases, and 7 bases lay in between. The CDR3 spans 11 residues. Germline V gives CDR1 GTSNPN, CDR2 SVGIG (reference sequence).

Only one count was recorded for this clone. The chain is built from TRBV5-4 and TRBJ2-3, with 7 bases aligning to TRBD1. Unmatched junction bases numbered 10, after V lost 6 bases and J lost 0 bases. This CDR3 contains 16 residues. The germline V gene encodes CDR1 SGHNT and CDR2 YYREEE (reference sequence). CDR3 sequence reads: CASTPPGTESTDTQYF. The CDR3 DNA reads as TGTGCCAGCACCCCTCCCGGGACAGAAAGCACAGATACGCAGTATTTT.

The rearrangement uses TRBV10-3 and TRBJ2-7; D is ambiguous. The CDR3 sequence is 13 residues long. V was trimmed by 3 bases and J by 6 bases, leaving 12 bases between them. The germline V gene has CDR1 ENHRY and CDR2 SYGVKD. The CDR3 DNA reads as TGTGCCATCAGTGACTCCGAAAACACCGAGCAGTACTTC. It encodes CAISDSENTEQYF.

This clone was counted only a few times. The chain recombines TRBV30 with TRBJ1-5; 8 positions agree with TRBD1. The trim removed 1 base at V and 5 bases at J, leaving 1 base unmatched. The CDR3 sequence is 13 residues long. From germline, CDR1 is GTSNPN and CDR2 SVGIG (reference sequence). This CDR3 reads CAWSGTGHQPQHF. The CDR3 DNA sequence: TGTGCCTGGAGTGGGACAGGGCATCAGCCCCAGCATTTT.

The CDR3 nucleotides are TGTGCCAGCAGTACTTACAGGGCTGGGGCCAACGTCCTGACTTTC. Amino acid sequence: CASSTYRAGANVLTF. J is TRBJ2-6 and V is TRBV6-5; a possible D gene is TRBD1 (6 bases). The CDR3 spans 15 residues. The V end was cut by 5 bases, the J end by 2 bases, with 10 bases between. CDR1 MNHEY and CDR2 SVGAGI come from the germline V gene.

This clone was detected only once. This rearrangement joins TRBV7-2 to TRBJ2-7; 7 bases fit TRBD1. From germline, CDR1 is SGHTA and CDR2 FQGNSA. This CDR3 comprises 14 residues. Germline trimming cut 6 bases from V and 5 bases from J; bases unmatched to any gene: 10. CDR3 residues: CASRPTGVVHEQYF. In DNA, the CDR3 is TGTGCCAGCAGGCCCACAGGGGTGGTCCACGAGCAGTACTTC.